These 20 T cell receptor beta chains share one sample of origin, sequenced in a study of OX40 agonist ivuxolimab in advanced cancers. The library relied on the immunoSEQ multiplex PCR assay. TCRdb holds this immuneACCESS table with in-frame rearrangements only. Some clones are missing; in checked studies, unresolved V genes explain under half, and the rest has no known cause. The sample contains 77,000 or so clones, 90% to 95% of them found a single time. 0.43% of the sample belongs to the ten largest clones. The sample consisted of CD4+ or CD8+ T cells sorted from blood, taken in a trial of the OX40 agonist ivuxolimab. All receptors derive from an adult with an advanced solid tumor such as melanoma, head and neck, liver or kidney cancer.

This clone was detected once. V usage is TRBV27 and J usage is TRBJ1-5; D is unclear. Looked up from germline, CDR1 is MNHEY and CDR2 is SMNVEV (reference sequence). The CDR3 length is 13 residues. V lost 8 bases and J lost 7, with 15 bases in between. CDR3: CASGAWVGQPQHF. The CDR3 DNA reads TGTGCCAGCGGAGCGTGGGTGGGGCAGCCCCAGCATTTT.

The chain links TRBV6-5 to TRBJ2-5; the match to TRBD2 covers 12 bases. J gave up 5 bases and V 6 bases, and 7 bases lay outside the gene matches. Germline lookup yields CDR1 MNHEY and CDR2 SVGAGI. The CDR3 has 15 residues. The CDR3 nucleotides are TGTGCCAGCAGGTTCGGACTAGCGGGGTCGGAGACCCAGTACTTC. It is translated as CASRFGLAGSETQYF.

This chain connects TRBV4-1 to TRBJ2-1; D is tentatively TRBD1 or TRBD2 (5 bases each). Deletions cut 0 bases from V and 0 bases from J, with 18 bases between. From germline, CDR1 is MGHRA and CDR2 YSYEKL. There are 19 residues in the CDR3. The CDR3 DNA reads as TGCGCCAGCAGCCAAGAAGAGGGGTCAGGGCGGAGCTCCTACAATGAGCAGTTCTTC. This gives the protein CASSQEEGSGRSSYNEQFF.

The J gene is TRBJ2-1, the V gene TRBV11-3; D is undetermined. V dropped 0 bases and J dropped 3 bases, with 3 bases sitting between them. Germline CDR1 reads SGHNT; CDR2 reads YENEEA. This CDR3 contains 13 residues. DNA for the CDR3: TGTGCCAGCAGCTTAGACGGCTACAATGAGCAGTTCTTC. Translated, it gives CASSLDGYNEQFF.

The rearrangement uses TRBV18 and TRBJ2-5; 10 bases are a match to TRBD1. Trimming took 2 bases from V and 1 from J; bases not matched to a gene: 16. The CDR3 loop spans 20 amino acids. Germline CDR1 reads KGHSH; CDR2 reads LQKENI. The DNA for the CDR3 is TGTGCCAGCTCACCATGGGTTTCGGGACAGGGGACAGGTGGCCAAGAGACCCAGTACTTC. It codes for CASSPWVSGQGTGGQETQYF.

The chain links TRBV19 to TRBJ1-5; D is undetermined. Germline lookup yields CDR1 LNHDA and CDR2 SQIVND (reference sequence). V lost 6 bases, J lost 5 bases, and 23 bases lay in between. The CDR3 extends over 17 amino acids. The CDR3 sequence: CASRILRGSQFDQPQHF. For the CDR3, the DNA is TGTGCCAGTAGAATCCTAAGAGGGTCCCAATTCGATCAGCCCCAGCATTTT. Full variable domain (rest looked up from reference TRBV19 and TRBJ1-5): DGGITQSPKYLFRKEGQNVTLSCEQNLNHDAMYWYRQDPGQGLRLIYYSQIVNDFQKGDIAEGYSVSREKKESFPLTVTSAQKNPTAFYLCASRILRGSQFDQPQHFGDGTRLSIL.

The chain has TRBV28 and TRBJ2-5; 14 nucleotides line up with TRBD2. The CDR3 is 17 amino acids. Trimming at V came to 6 bases and at J to 4 bases, leaving 10 bases not matched to a gene. Germline CDR1 and CDR2: MDHEN and SYDVKM. CDR3 loop: CASRETSGRALGETQYF. The CDR3 nucleotides read TGTGCCAGCAGAGAGACTAGCGGGAGGGCCTTGGGAGAGACCCAGTACTTC.

J is TRBJ1-5 and V is TRBV7-2; tentatively, D is TRBD1 (5 bases). The V and J ends lost 4 bases and 3 bases respectively, with 10 bases between them. Germline values: CDR1 SGHTA, CDR2 FQGNSA. This CDR3 comprises 14 residues. The CDR3 region is CASSSQGLNQPQHF. CDR3 bases: TGTGCCAGCAGCTCGCAGGGACTCAATCAGCCCCAGCATTTT.

J is TRBJ2-3 and V is TRBV19; D possibly matches TRBD1 or TRBD2 (6 bases each). Germline CDR1 reads LNHDA; CDR2 reads SQIVND (reference sequence). V lost 4 bases and J 4 bases, leaving 15 bases between the germline ends. The length of the CDR3 is 15 residues. CDR3 nucleotides: TGTGCCAGTAGTACGAGGGGGAGGTGGGCAGATACGCAGTATTTT. It yields the protein CASSTRGRWADTQYF.

The chain uses TRBV5-5 and TRBJ1-2; possible D gene TRBD1, 5 bases. Trimming removed 2 bases at V and 8 bases at J, with 19 bases between. Looked up from germline, CDR1 is SGHKS and CDR2 is YYEKEE (reference sequence). This CDR3 contains 15 residues. The CDR3 here is CASSLSTSIGDGYTF. CDR3 sequence (DNA): TGTGCCAGCAGCTTATCAACCAGTATCGGGGACGGCTACACCTTC.

V is TRBV28 and J is TRBJ2-1, with D tentatively TRBD2 (6 bases). Germline CDR1 MDHEN, CDR2 SYDVKM. V was trimmed by 4 bases and J by 0 bases, leaving 13 bases between them. The CDR3 has 16 residues. DNA of the CDR3: TGTGCCAGCAGTTCACCTGGGGAGGTCTCCTACAATGAGCAGTTCTTC. This codes for CASSSPGEVSYNEQFF.

The chain has TRBV19 and TRBJ2-1; D is unclear. Trimming removed 4 bases at V and 6 bases at J, with 16 bases between. The germline gives CDR1 LNHDA, CDR2 SQIVND (reference sequence). The CDR3 extends over 15 amino acids. The CDR3 sequence: CASSTQIVRLNEQFF. The CDR3 bases are TGTGCCAGTAGTACCCAAATAGTGAGGCTCAATGAGCAGTTCTTC.

The chain carries TRBV6-1 and TRBJ1-6; TRBD1 agrees at 8 bases. Germline loops: CDR1 MNHNS, CDR2 SASEGT. The CDR3 is made up of 15 amino acids. J gave up 5 bases and V 4 bases, and 4 bases lay outside the gene matches. Written as DNA, the CDR3 is TGTGCCAGCAGTGGGACAGGGTGGGATAATTCACCCCTCCACTTT. Its protein is CASSGTGWDNSPLHF.

This clone has only one observation. This chain uses TRBV5-1 with TRBJ2-7, with TRBD1 identical over 9 bases. The trim removed 1 base at V and 7 bases at J, leaving 6 bases unmatched. Germline values: CDR1 SGHRS, CDR2 YFSETQ. The CDR3 consists of 14 residues. For the CDR3, the DNA is TGCGCCAGCAGCTTGCGGGGACAGGGCCAAGAGCAGTACTTC. This encodes CASSLRGQGQEQYF.

For the CDR3, the DNA is TGCGCCAGCAGCTTGTCCCAGCGGGGGTACTCCTACGAGCAGTACTTC. Translation gives CASSLSQRGYSYEQYF. The V gene is TRBV5-1, the J gene TRBJ2-7, with 8 bases lining up with TRBD2. J gave up 0 bases and V 1 base, and 6 bases lay outside the gene matches. CDR1 and CDR2 (germline): SGHRS, YFSETQ. The CDR3 is 16 residues long. The full variable domain, in which reference TRBV5-1 and TRBJ2-7 provide the parts outside the CDR3, is KAGVTQTPRYLIKTRGQQVTLSCSPISGHRSVSWYQQTPGQGLQFLFEYFSETQRNKGNFPGRFSGRQFSNSRSEMNVSTLELGDSALYLCASSLSQRGYSYEQYFGPGTRLTVT.

The V call is TRBV30, the J call TRBJ2-3; D possibly corresponds to TRBD2 (6 bases). Between the trimmed V and J ends, which lost 0 bases and 4 bases, there was a span of 14 bases. The CDR3 length is 15 residues. Germline CDR1 GTSNPN, CDR2 SVGIG (reference sequence). The CDR3 DNA reads as TGTGCCTGGAGTGTAGGATTGTCGGGGGCAGATACGCAGTATTTT. Its translation: CAWSVGLSGADTQYF.

The V gene is TRBV18, the J gene TRBJ1-1; D is perhaps TRBD1 (6 bases). This CDR3 region has 15 residues. The V gene's germline CDR1 is KGHSH and CDR2 LQKENI. Trimming shortened V by 6 bases and J by 1 base, and 15 bases separated the two germline ends. CDR3 sequence reads: CASSPGAGRNTEAFF. The CDR3 DNA follows: TGTGCCAGCTCCCCGGGGGCCGGCCGGAACACTGAAGCTTTCTTT.

This chain connects TRBV28 to TRBJ1-4, with D perhaps matching TRBD1 (6 bases). With 3 bases removed from V and 8 bases from J, the gap between germline ends came to 16 bases. The germline gives CDR1 MDHEN, CDR2 SYDVKM. There are 15 residues in the CDR3. The CDR3 bases are TGTGCCAGCAGTTTTCTCCAGGGAGACAGGGAAAAACTGTTTTTT. Its protein is CASSFLQGDREKLFF.

This clone was seen only a few times. CDR3 bases: TGTGCCAGTAGTATTTACATGAACACTGAAGCTTTCTTT. This translates into CASSIYMNTEAFF. The genes are TRBV19 and TRBJ1-1; D remains ambiguous. Trimming took 3 bases from V and 0 from J, leaving 5 bases between them. CDR3 length: 13 amino acids. In germline, CDR1 is LNHDA, CDR2 SQIVND (reference sequence). Looking up the rest from reference TRBV19 and TRBJ1-1 gives the full variable domain: DGGITQSPKYLFRKEGQNVTLSCEQNLNHDAMYWYRQDPGQGLRLIYYSQIVNDFQKGDIAEGYSVSREKKESFPLTVTSAQKNPTAFYLCASSIYMNTEAFFGQGTRLTVV.

The gene calls are TRBV6-4 and TRBJ1-2; D is unresolved. The CDR3 sequence is 14 residues long. Germline CDR1 reads MRHNA; CDR2 reads SNTAGT. V was trimmed by 0 bases and J by 4 bases, leaving 9 bases between them. In DNA form, the CDR3 reads TGTGCCAGCAGTGACTCGTTCCACGGCTATGGCTACACCTTC. It codes for CASSDSFHGYGYTF.